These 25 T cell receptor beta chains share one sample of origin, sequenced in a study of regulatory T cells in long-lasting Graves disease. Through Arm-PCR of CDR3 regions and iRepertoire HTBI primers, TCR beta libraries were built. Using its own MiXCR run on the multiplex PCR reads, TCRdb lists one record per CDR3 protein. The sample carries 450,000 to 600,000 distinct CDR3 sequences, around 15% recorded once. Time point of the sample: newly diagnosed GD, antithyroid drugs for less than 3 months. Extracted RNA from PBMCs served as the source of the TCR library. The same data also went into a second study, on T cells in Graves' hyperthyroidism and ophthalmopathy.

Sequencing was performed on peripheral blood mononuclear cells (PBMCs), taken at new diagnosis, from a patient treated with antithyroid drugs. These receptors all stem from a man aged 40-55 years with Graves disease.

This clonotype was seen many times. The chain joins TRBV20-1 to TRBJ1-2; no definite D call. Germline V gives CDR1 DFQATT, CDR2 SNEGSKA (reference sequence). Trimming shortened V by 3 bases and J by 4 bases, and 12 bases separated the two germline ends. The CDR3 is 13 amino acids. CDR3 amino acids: CSASTGDPYGYTF. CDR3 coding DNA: TGCAGTGCTAGCACCGGCGATCCCTATGGCTACACCTTC.

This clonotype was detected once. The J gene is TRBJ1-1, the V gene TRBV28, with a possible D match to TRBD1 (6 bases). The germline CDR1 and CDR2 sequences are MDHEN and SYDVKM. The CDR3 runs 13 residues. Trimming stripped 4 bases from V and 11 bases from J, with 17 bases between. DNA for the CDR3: TGTGCCAGCAGTTCACAACAGGGAAAAGGTGCTTTCTTT. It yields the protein CASSSQQGKGAFF.

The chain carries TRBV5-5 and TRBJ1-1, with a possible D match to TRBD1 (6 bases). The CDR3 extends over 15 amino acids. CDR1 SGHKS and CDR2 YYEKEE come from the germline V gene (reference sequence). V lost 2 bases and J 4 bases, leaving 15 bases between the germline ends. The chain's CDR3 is CASSFTGHSGTEAFF. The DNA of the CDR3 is TGTGCCAGCAGCTTCACAGGGCATTCGGGCACTGAAGCTTTCTTT.

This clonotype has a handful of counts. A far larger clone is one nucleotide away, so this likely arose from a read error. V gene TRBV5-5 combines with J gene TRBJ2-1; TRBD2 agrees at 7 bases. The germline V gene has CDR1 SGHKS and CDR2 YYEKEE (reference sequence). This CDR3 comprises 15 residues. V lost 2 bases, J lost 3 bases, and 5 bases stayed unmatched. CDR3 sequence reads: CASSFGGRNYNEQFF. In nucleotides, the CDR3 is TGTGCCAGCAGCTTCGGCGGGAGAAACTACAATGAGCAGTTCTTC.

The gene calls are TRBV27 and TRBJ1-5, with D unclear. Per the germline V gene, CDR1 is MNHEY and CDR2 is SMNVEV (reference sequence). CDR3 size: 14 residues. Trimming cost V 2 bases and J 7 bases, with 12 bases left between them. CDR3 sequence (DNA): TGTGCCAGCAGTTTAGTAGGAGGAGGACAGCCCCAGCATTTT. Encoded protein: CASSLVGGGQPQHF.

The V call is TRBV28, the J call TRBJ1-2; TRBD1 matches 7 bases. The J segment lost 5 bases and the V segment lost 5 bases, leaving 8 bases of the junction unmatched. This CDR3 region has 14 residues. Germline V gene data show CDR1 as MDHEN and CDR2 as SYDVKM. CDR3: CASSIRGTEYGYTF. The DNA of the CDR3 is TGTGCCAGCAGTATCCGCGGGACAGAATATGGCTACACCTTC.

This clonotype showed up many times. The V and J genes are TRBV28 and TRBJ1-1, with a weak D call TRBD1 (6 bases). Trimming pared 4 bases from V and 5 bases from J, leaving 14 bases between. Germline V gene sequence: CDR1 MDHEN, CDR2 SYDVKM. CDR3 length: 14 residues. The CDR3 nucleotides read TGTGCCAGCAGTTCCTCCCCCAGGGGTACTGAAGCTTTCTTT. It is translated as CASSSSPRGTEAFF.

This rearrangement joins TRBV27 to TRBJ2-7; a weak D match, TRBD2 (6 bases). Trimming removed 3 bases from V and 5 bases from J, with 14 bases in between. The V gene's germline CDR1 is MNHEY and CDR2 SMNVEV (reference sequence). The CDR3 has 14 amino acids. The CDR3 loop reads CASSLVGTPHEQYF. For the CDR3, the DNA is TGTGCCAGCAGTTTGGTGGGGACTCCCCACGAGCAGTACTTC.

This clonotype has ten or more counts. CDR3 in amino acids: CASSYSRQTNYEQYF. CDR3 bases: TGTGCCAGCAGTTACTCGCGACAGACAAATTACGAGCAGTACTTC. V is TRBV6-2 or TRBV6-3 and J is TRBJ2-7; possible D gene TRBD1, 5 bases. Germline CDR1 reads MNHEY; CDR2 reads SVGEGT. With 0 bases removed from V and 4 bases from J, the gap between germline ends came to 13 bases. CDR3 size: 15 residues.

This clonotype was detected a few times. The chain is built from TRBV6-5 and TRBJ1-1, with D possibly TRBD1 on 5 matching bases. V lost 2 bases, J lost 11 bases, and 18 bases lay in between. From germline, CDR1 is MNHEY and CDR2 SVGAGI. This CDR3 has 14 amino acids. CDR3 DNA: TGTGCCAGCAGTTACGTAAGGGGTGGCAACAGGGCTTTCTTT. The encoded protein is CASSYVRGGNRAFF.

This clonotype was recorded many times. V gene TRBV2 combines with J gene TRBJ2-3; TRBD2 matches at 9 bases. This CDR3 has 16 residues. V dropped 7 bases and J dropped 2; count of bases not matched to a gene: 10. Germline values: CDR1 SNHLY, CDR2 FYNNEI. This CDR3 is CASTSRTGLATDTQYF. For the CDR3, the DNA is TGTGCCAGCACCTCAAGAACGGGACTAGCCACAGATACGCAGTATTTT.

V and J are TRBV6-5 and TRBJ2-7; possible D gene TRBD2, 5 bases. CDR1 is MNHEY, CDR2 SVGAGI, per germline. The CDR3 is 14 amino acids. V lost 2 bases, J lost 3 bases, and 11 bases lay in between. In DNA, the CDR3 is TGTGCCAGCAGTTACACTAGGGTGAGCTACGAGCAGTACTTC. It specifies CASSYTRVSYEQYF.

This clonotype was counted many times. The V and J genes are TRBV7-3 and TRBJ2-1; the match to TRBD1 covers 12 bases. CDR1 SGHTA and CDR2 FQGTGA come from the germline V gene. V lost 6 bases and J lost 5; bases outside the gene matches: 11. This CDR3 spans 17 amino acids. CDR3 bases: TGTGCCAGCAGTCAAAGGGGACAGGGGGCGTTAGACAATGAGCAGTTCTTC. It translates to CASSQRGQGALDNEQFF.

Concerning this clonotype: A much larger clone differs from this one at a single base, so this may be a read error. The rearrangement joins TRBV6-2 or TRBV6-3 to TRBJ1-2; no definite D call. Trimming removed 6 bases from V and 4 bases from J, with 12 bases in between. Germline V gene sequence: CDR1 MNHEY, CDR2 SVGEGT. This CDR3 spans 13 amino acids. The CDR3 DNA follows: TGTGCCAGCAGCGCGACAACTAGCTATGGCTACACCTTC. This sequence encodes CASSATTSYGYTF.

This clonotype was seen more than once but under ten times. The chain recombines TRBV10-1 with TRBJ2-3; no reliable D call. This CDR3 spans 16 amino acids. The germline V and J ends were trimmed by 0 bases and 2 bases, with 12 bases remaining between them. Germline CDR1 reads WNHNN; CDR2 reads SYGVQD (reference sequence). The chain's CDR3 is CASSESLPGFTDTQYF. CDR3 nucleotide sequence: TGCGCCAGCAGTGAGTCACTTCCCGGTTTCACAGATACGCAGTATTTT.

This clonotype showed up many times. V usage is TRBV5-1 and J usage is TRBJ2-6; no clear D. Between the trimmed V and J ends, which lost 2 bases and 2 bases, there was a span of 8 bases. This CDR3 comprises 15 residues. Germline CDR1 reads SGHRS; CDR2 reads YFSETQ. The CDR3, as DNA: TGCGCCAGCAGCTTTCCCCGTCCTGGGGCCAACGTCCTGACTTTC. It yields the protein CASSFPRPGANVLTF.

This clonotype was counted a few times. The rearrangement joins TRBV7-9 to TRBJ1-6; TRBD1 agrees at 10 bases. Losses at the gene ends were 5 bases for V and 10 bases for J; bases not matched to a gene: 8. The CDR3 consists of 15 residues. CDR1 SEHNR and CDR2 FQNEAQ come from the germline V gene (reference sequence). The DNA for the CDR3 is TGTGCCAGCAGCGCGAGACAGGGGGCGCGGTCACCCCTCCACTTT. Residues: CASSARQGARSPLHF. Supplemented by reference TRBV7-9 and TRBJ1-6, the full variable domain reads DTGVSQNPRHKITKRGQNVTFRCDPISEHNRLYWYRQTLGQGPEFLTYFQNEAQLEKSRLLSDRFSAERPKGSFSTLEIQRTEQGDSAMYLCASSARQGARSPLHFGNGTRLTVT.

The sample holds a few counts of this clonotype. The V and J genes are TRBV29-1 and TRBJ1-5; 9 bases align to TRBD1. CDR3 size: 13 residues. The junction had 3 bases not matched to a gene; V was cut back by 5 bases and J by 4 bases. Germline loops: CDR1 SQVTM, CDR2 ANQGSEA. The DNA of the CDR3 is TGCAGCGTTCAGGACAGGGGTAATCAGCCCCAGCATTTT. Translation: CSVQDRGNQPQHF.

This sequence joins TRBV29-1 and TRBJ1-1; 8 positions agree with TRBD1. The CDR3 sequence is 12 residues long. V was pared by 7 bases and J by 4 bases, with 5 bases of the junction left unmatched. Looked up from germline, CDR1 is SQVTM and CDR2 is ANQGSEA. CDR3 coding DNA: TGCAGCGCCACCGGACAGGGCACTGAAGCTTTCTTT. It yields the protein CSATGQGTEAFF. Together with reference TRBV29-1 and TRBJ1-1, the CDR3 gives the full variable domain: SAVISQKPSRDICQRGTSLTIQCQVDSQVTMMFWYRQQPGQSLTLIATANQGSEATYESGFVIDKFPISRPNLTFSTLTVSNMSPEDSSIYLCSATGQGTEAFFGQGTRLTVV.

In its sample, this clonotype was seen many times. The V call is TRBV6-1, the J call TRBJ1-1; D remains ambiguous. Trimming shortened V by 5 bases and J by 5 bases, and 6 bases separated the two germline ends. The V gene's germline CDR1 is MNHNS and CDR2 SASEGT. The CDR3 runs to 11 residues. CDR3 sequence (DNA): TGTGCCAGCAGTCACGGAACTGAAGCTTTCTTT. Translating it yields CASSHGTEAFF.

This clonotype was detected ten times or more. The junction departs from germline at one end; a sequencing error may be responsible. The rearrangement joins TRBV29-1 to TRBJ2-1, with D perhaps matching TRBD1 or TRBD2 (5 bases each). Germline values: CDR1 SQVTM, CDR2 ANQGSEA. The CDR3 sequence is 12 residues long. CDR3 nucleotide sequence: TGCAGAGTTGGGGGATTAGTTGATGAGCAGTTCTTC. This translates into CRVGGLVDEQFF.

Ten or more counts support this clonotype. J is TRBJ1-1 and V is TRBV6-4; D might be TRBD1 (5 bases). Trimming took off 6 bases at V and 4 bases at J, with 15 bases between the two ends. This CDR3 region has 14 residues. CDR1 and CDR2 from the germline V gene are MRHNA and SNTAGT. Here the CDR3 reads CASRTDGGSTEAFF. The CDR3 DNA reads TGTGCCAGCAGAACGGACGGGGGGTCCACTGAAGCTTTCTTT.

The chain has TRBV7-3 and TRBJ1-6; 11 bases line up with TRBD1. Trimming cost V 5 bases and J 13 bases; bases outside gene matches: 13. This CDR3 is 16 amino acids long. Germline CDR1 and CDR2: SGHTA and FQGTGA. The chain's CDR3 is CASSETPDRGLSPLHF. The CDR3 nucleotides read TGTGCCAGCAGCGAAACCCCGGACAGGGGGCTCTCTCCCCTCCACTTT. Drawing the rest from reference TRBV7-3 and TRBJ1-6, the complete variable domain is GAGVSQTPSNKVTEKGKYVELRCDPISGHTALYWYRQSLGQGPEFLIYFQGTGAADDSGLPNDRFFAVRPEGSVSTLKIQRTERGDSAVYLCASSETPDRGLSPLHFGNGTRLTVT.

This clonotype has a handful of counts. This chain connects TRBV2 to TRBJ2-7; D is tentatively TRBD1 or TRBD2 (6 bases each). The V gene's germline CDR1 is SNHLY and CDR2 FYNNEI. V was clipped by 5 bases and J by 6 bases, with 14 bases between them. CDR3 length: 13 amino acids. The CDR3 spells CASSNGGYSEQYF. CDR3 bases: TGTGCCAGCAGTAACGGGGGCTACAGCGAGCAGTACTTC.

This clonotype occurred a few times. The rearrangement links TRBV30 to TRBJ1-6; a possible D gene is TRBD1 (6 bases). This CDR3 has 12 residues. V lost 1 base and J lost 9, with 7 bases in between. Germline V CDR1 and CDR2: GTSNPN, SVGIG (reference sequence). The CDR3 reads CAWSDRVSPLHF. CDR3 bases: TGTGCCTGGAGTGACAGGGTTTCACCCCTCCACTTT.